This T cell receptor (beta chain) was sequenced during a study of OX40 agonist ivuxolimab in advanced cancers. Study-level results: In general, CD8+ T cells held more expanded clones than CD4+ did, on average.

About this clone itself: Its matching antigen is unknown.

The V end was cut by 3 bases, the J end by 6 bases, with 15 bases between. CDR3 length: 15 residues. Assay: immunoSEQ multiplex PCR; the TCRdb copy retains only in-frame clones and omits some. The sample records approximately 87,000 clones, more than 90% being singletons. The specimen comprised CD4+ or CD8+ T cells sorted from blood, sampled in a trial of the OX40 agonist ivuxolimab. This clonotype originated in an adult with an advanced solid tumor such as melanoma, head and neck, liver or kidney cancer. The chain employs TRBV23-1 and TRBJ2-4, with TRBD1 as a possible D gene (5 bases). TRBV23-1 is sorted into the ORF group, with uncertain function. Here the CDR3 DNA reads TGCGCCAGCAGTCACGGACATTACGCGACAAACATTCAGTACTTC. As protein: CASSHGHYATNIQYF.